A selection of T cell receptor beta chains follows, all from one sample in a study of blood T cell repertoires in COVID-19. The table came from immunoSEQ multiplex PCR; TCRdb's copy has only in-frame clones and leaves some out. The table shows some 200,000 clones, with around 82% occurring only once. Sequenced sample: PBMCs or T cells enriched from blood (not recorded which). The receptors shown here come from a woman in her thirties or forties with acute COVID-19. Each CDR3 is given with its conserved first and last residue. D genes are given only for firm matches. The size entry is marked missing in some rows and otherwise reads once, few, many or a size class.

TRBV7-6,TRBJ2-4,-,-,TGTGCCAGCAGCTTAGTAAGGGCGCCCCAGGGCATTCAGTACTTC,CASSLVRAPQGIQYF
TRBV28,TRBJ1-5,-,-,TGTGCCAGCAGTTTATGGGGCAGGGCTTCGGGTCAGCCCCAGCATTTT,CASSLWGRASGQPQHF
TRBV2,TRBJ1-5,-,few,TGTGCCAGCAGGCGGGGCAATCAGCCCCAGCATTTT,CASRRGNQPQHF
TRBV30,TRBJ2-5,TRBD1,once,TGTGCCTGGGACAGGGGGCCGGGAGAGACCCAGTACTTC,CAWDRGPGETQYF
TRBV7-6,TRBJ1-5,-,-,TGTGCCAGCAGCTCAGCGGCAGGGGCCGGGCAGCCCCAGCATTTT,CASSSAAGAGQPQHF
TRBV14,TRBJ2-1,TRBD1,-,TGTGCCAGCAGTAGACAGGGCCCCTACAATGAGCAGTTCTTC,CASSRQGPYNEQFF
TRBV28,TRBJ1-1,-,-,TGTGCCAGCAGTTTGCCAGTGAAAAACACTGAAGCTTTCTTT,CASSLPVKNTEAFF
TRBV6-6,TRBJ1-1,-,once,TGTGCCAGCAGTTATCTCAGGGGTTCTAACACTGAAGCTTTCTTT,CASSYLRGSNTEAFF
TRBV7-2,TRBJ2-1,TRBD2,few,TGTGCCAGCAGCCCCGTGGGACTAGCGGGAGGTCGGTACAATGAGCAGTTCTTC,CASSPVGLAGGRYNEQFF
TRBV29-1,TRBJ1-1,-,-,TGCAGCGTTGGTTTGCGGGTAAAGAACACTGAAGCTTTCTTT,CSVGLRVKNTEAFF
TRBV27,TRBJ1-2,TRBD1,few,TGTGCCAGCCGCAATCCAGGGGGTGGCTACACCTTC,CASRNPGGGYTF
TRBV6-2/TRBV6-3,TRBJ2-7,-,-,TGTGCCAGCAGTTACTCTATAGCAGCAGCCTACGAGCAGTACTTC,CASSYSIAAAYEQYF
TRBV7-8,TRBJ2-7,TRBD2,few,TGTGCCAGCAGCTTAACTAGCGCCTACGAGCAGTACTTC,CASSLTSAYEQYF
TRBV10-3,TRBJ2-2,-,-,TGTGCCATCAGTAACTCAGGTTCAAACACCGGGGAGCTGTTTTTT,CAISNSGSNTGELFF